What follows is one TCR beta chain and its context. This clonotype has just a few counts. Its antigen is still unknown. No quality values exist for individual bases; no much larger clone is one base distant. This sample's time point label indicates: sample taken at primary tumor resection. For TCR sequencing, whole RNA was extracted from tumor and nontumor lung tissue, or from cryopreserved PBMC samples, and no cell sorting was done. Samples were obtained from 65 to 90 patients with early-stage, untreated non-small cell lung cancer from the lung TRACERx cohort. Only patients for whom sufficient RNA was available from at least two tumor regions were selected for TCR sequencing. The library came from 5' RACE. For sequencing, a NextSeq 500 was employed. The TCR library protocol attached a unique molecular identifier to each TCR cDNA molecule to allow correction of PCR and sequencing errors. Turning to the authors' computational methods: TCR identification, UMI-based error correction and CDR3 extraction were performed with Decombinator tools. TCRs above a frequency of 2 per 1,000, corresponding to the top 1% of the tumor frequency distribution, were defined as expanded. Renyi diversity was calculated using the R vegan package after each repertoire was subsampled 100 times to 5,000 TCRs. CDR3 similarity networks were constructed using string-kernel similarity of amino acid triplets, with links drawn between CDR3s whose pairwise similarity was above 0.82. In TCRdb, the public reads were trimmed at Q25 with fastp and aligned with MiXCR, with productive beta chains retained. Here each entry gathers all rows of one CDR3 protein and keeps the most common genes and DNA. The V and J calls and clone size come from TCRdb's table, not from the authors' own analysis. Counted in this sample were about 23,000 distinct CDR3 sequences; approximately 3% of them appeared once. The ten largest account for under 35% of the sample.

The germline V gene specifies SGHVS as CDR1 and FQNEAQ as CDR2. Cut back by 2 bases and 0 bases, the V and J ends lie 8 bases apart. The CDR3 holds 14 amino acids from the cysteine to the phenylalanine. Just CDR3 DNA is preserved here, 42 bases in frame from base 1. The sample belongs to a study of spatial heterogeneity in lung cancer (dated by TCRdb to the late 2010s). Notes on the research overall: Beta-chain transcripts were consistently detected in greater numbers than alpha-chain transcripts, which likely reflected higher beta-chain transcript abundance. Nonsynonymous mutation counts, determined by whole-exome sequencing of tumor tissue, were related to TCR repertoire features. In the raw uncorrected reads, each unique combination of TCR and UMI appeared more than ten times on average. Both alpha and beta chains were TCR-sequenced in fewer than 250 tumor regions, approximately 64 matched nontumor lung samples and roughly 50 PBMC samples obtained at surgery. TCR alpha and beta repertoires were quantitatively compared across multiple tumor regions, matched nontumor lung and blood in non-small cell lung cancer.

General study outcomes and caveats: Confirming at a functional level the hypothesis that regional TCRs recognize regional mutations was considered to require additional single-cell paired TCR alpha and beta sequencing. Ubiquitous expanded tumor TCRs showed up in blood more often at tumor resection than at routine follow-up.

The source is a female donor with early-stage non-small cell lung cancer. The starting material was PBMCs, obtained at surgery. The chain is made from TRBV7-8 and TRBJ2-7; no D segment can be confidently identified. The CDR3 has the sequence CASSLQAVSYEQYF. The nucleotides read TGTGCCAGCAGCTTACAGGCCGTCTCCTACGAGCAGTACTTC.